The clone carrying this TCR beta chain was seen once. Its antigen remains unknown. This entry belongs to a study of a mutant IDH1 vaccine in newly diagnosed glioma. Assay used: immunoSEQ multiplex PCR; TCRdb lists only in-frame clones, some missing. The sample holds around 76,000 clones; about 85% are singletons and the top ten take over 0.7%. The sample's time point: week 23, last vaccination. Alongside topical imiquimod, each dose of vaccine comprised 300 ug of mutant IDH1 20-mer peptide. V was shortened by 4 bases and J by 1 base, with 17 bases between the two germline ends. Germline V gene lookup returns CDR1 MNHNS and CDR2 SASEGT. The CDR3 loop spans 16 amino acids.

V gene TRBV6-1 combines with J gene TRBJ2-7; TRBD1 is a possible D gene (5 bases). The source is a woman in her forties or fifties with glioma. Material: PBMCs, obtained from a glioma patient whose treatment included an IDH1 peptide vaccine. The CDR3 bases are TGTGCCAGCAGTGGCAGGGAACCGGGCCTTTCCTACGAGCAGTACTTC. Translated, it gives CASSGREPGLSYEQYF.